This is a list of T cell receptor beta chains from one sample in a study of T cells after yellow fever vaccination. TCRdb itself ran the 5' RACE reads through MiXCR, one entry per CDR3 protein. The repertoire holds some 400,000 distinct CDR3 sequences, with about 6% as singletons. Sequences were derived from PBMCs, sampled 5 days after the yellow fever booster vaccination. All receptors come from a man younger than 40 who received the YFV17D yellow fever vaccine. The CDR3 runs from the conserved cysteine through the conserved F or W. The D gene is left open where the match is weak. A row's size may be missing; if present it is once, few, many or a size class.

TRBJ2-1 few TRBV11-1 TRBD2 TGTGCCAGCAGCTCAAGCGGGAGGGCCGAAAATGAGCAGTTCTTC CASSSSGRAENEQFF
TRBJ2-6 few TRBV18 . TGTGCCAGCTCACCTTTCGCACAGGGAGGGGTCTCTGGGGCCAACGTCCTGACTTTC CASSPFAQGGVSGANVLTF
TRBJ2-3 few TRBV29-1 . TGCAGCGTTATAGACAACACAGATACGCAGTATTTT CSVIDNTDTQYF
TRBJ1-3 few TRBV18 . TGTGCCAGCTCGGACCAGATGGCTGGAAACACCATATATTTT CASSDQMAGNTIYF
TRBJ2-7 . TRBV5-5 . TGTGCCAGCAGCTGGGGGGCAGGGAGAGCCTACGAGCAGTACTTC CASSWGAGRAYEQYF
TRBJ2-2 few TRBV5-1 TRBD2 TGCGCCAGCACCCCTAGCGGGGTCAACACCGGGGAGCTGTTTTTT CASTPSGVNTGELFF
TRBJ2-1 . TRBV12-3/TRBV12-4 TRBD2 TGTGCCAGCAGAAATAGCGGGAGCCTGGGGAATGAGCAGTTCTTC CASRNSGSLGNEQFF
TRBJ2-7 many TRBV6-1 . TGTGCCAGCAGTGAATCATACGCTTTAGGATTTGATGAGCAGTACTTC CASSESYALGFDEQYF
TRBJ2-7 few TRBV10-3 TRBD2 TGTGCCATCAGTGAGGGACTAGCGGGAGAGGGTTCCTACGAGCAGTACTTC CAISEGLAGEGSYEQYF
TRBJ2-1 many TRBV5-1 . TGCGCCAGCAGCGGGGACGGGTACAATGAGCAGTTCTTC CASSGDGYNEQFF
TRBJ2-5 . TRBV7-2 . TGTGCCAGCAGCCAGGCCACCGCGGGGTTAGAGACCCAGTACTTC CASSQATAGLETQYF
TRBJ2-7 . TRBV29-1 TRBD1 TGCAGCGTTGAAGCGACAGGGGCCTACGAGCAGTACTTC CSVEATGAYEQYF
TRBJ2-7 few TRBV20-1 . TGCAGTGGAGGGGGAGGGACTACCTACGAGCAGTACTTC CSGGGGTTYEQYF
TRBJ2-5 . TRBV18 . TGTGCCAGCTCAAAAGACTGGAACCAAGAGACCCAGTACTTC CASSKDWNQETQYF
TRBJ1-4 few TRBV15 . TGTGCCACCAGCCACGGAGGCGATGAAAAACTGTTTTTT CATSHGGDEKLFF
TRBJ1-1 . TRBV30 . TGTGCCTGGAGTGCCAACAGGAATCGGCTCGCTGAAGCTTTCTTT CAWSANRNRLAEAFF
TRBJ2-5 many TRBV7-2 TRBD2 TGTGCCAGCAGCTTGTTATCAAGCGGCGGGAGTGTGGAGACCCAGTACTTC CASSLLSSGGSVETQYF
TRBJ2-6 few TRBV5-1 TRBD2 TGCGCCAGCGCCGTCTTAGCGGGAGAAGCTGGGGCCAACGTCCTGACTTTC CASAVLAGEAGANVLTF
TRBJ2-6 . TRBV20-1 TRBD1 TGCAGTGCTAGGGGGGACAGGGCCCACTCTGGGGCCAACGTCCTGACTTTC CSARGDRAHSGANVLTF
TRBJ1-1 . TRBV5-1 . TGCGCCAGCAGCCCCTCGACAGTGAACACTGAAGCTTTCTTT CASSPSTVNTEAFF
TRBJ2-1 many TRBV6-5 . TGTGCCAGCAGTTACTCGATCGTGGGAATGTACAATGAGCAGTTCTTC CASSYSIVGMYNEQFF
TRBJ2-7 . TRBV20-1 TRBD1 TGCAGTGCTAGAGTAAGCCTTCCGGGACAGGGGGTTTTTGGCGAGCAGTACTTC CSARVSLPGQGVFGEQYF
TRBJ2-3 many TRBV11-2 TRBD2 TGTGCCAGCACCGCCTTACTAGCGAGCACAGATACGCAGTATTTT CASTALLASTDTQYF
TRBJ2-1 . TRBV7-2 TRBD2 TGTGCCAGCAGCTTAAATGCGGGAGTCGATGAGCAGTTCTTC CASSLNAGVDEQFF
TRBJ2-1 . TRBV4-1 TRBD2 TGCGCCAGCAGCCAAAAGCCTCTAGCGGGTATCTACAATGAGCAGTTCTTC CASSQKPLAGIYNEQFF
TRBJ2-3 few TRBV5-4 TRBD1 TGTGCCAGCAGCTTCGACAGGGGGCGCAAGTATTTT CASSFDRGRKYF
TRBJ2-7 few TRBV4-3 . TGCGCCAGCAGCCAAGATTACGACGGCTCCTACGAGCAGTACTTC CASSQDYDGSYEQYF
TRBJ2-5 many TRBV11-2 . TGTGCCAGCAGTCTATTTGGAAGGGGGTCCCAAGAGACCCAGTACTTC CASSLFGRGSQETQYF
TRBJ2-7 . TRBV5-1 . TGCGCCAGCAGAGCGGACCTAATGGGGGGCTACGAGCAGTACTTC CASRADLMGGYEQYF
TRBJ2-4 many TRBV28 . TGTGCCAGCAGACTGGATCTAGCCAAAAACATTCAGTACTTC CASRLDLAKNIQYF
TRBJ2-7 . TRBV6-6 . TGTGCCAGCAGTAGACTTCTCTACGAGCAGTACTTC CASSRLLYEQYF
TRBJ1-1 few TRBV18 . TGTGCCAGCTCACCCAGCGCAGTGAACACTGAAGCTTTCTTT CASSPSAVNTEAFF
TRBJ2-7 many TRBV10-3 . TGTGCCATCAGTGGGGCGAGACAAAAAGAGGGTGTCGAGCAGTACTTC CAISGARQKEGVEQYF
TRBJ2-7 . TRBV5-1 TRBD1 TGCGCCAGCAGCTTGGCCGGACAGGAGGCGGGGTACTTC CASSLAGQEAGYF
TRBJ1-2 many TRBV7-9 . TGTGCCAGCAGCTTTAAGTTGGAGAACTATGGCTACACCTTC CASSFKLENYGYTF
TRBJ2-7 . TRBV2 TRBD1 TGTGCCAGCAGAGCCGACAGGGGGGCCTCCTACGAGCAGTACTTC CASRADRGASYEQYF
TRBJ2-7 few TRBV6-2/TRBV6-3 TRBD1 TGTGCCAGCAGCGACAGGGTAAGCTACGAGCAGTACTTC CASSDRVSYEQYF
TRBJ2-3 many TRBV5-6 . TGTGCCAGCAGCATCCGACTCCGCACAGATACGCAGTATTTT CASSIRLRTDTQYF
TRBJ2-7 . TRBV6-8 TRBD2 TGTGCCAGCAGTTACTTGGCTAGCGGGAGCTACGAGCAGTACTTC CASSYLASGSYEQYF
TRBJ2-1 . TRBV20-1 TRBD2 TGCAGTGCTAGGGTGGCGGGACTAGCACGGGCGAGCTCCTACAATGAGCAGTTCTTC CSARVAGLARASSYNEQFF
TRBJ2-2 many TRBV12-3/TRBV12-4 . TGTGCCAGCAGTTTGGGCGGGATTCCCGGGGAGCTGTTTTTT CASSLGGIPGELFF
TRBJ2-1 few TRBV4-3 TRBD2 TGCGCCAGCAGCCAAGATCAGAGGGGAGCGGGAGGTCCAAAATGGGGTGAGCAGTTCTTC CASSQDQRGAGGPKWGEQFF
TRBJ1-4 few TRBV7-9 . TGTGCCAGCAACCCTACAACTAATGAAAAACTGTTTTTT CASNPTTNEKLFF
TRBJ2-1 many TRBV10-3 . TGTGCCATCAGTGAAGCGTCCGCCACCTACAATGAGCAGTTCTTC CAISEASATYNEQFF
TRBJ2-1 few TRBV6-5 . TGTGCCAGCAGATCCAACAGGGTTTATGAGCAGTTCTTC CASRSNRVYEQFF